The subject of this entry is one T cell receptor (beta chain). CDR1 MGHRA and CDR2 YSYEKL come from the germline V gene. With V trimmed by 0 bases and J by 6 bases, 6 bases remained unmatched. CDR3 length: 15 residues. Assay used: immunoSEQ multiplex PCR; TCRdb lists only in-frame clones, some missing. The sample has around 79,000 clones, roughly 91% seen once. This sample stems from a study of blood T cell repertoires in COVID-19. Across the study: T cells, B-cell-depleted T cells, or PBMCs supplied cDNA or gDNA.

Sequenced material: peripheral blood. The V gene is TRBV4-1, the J gene TRBJ2-3; 7 nucleotides align to TRBD2. This clonotype was obtained from a man between 65 and 85 years old with active or convalescent COVID-19. CDR3 amino acids: CASSQDRTSYDTQYF. In DNA form, the CDR3 reads TGCGCCAGCAGCCAAGATAGGACTAGTTACGATACGCAGTATTTT.